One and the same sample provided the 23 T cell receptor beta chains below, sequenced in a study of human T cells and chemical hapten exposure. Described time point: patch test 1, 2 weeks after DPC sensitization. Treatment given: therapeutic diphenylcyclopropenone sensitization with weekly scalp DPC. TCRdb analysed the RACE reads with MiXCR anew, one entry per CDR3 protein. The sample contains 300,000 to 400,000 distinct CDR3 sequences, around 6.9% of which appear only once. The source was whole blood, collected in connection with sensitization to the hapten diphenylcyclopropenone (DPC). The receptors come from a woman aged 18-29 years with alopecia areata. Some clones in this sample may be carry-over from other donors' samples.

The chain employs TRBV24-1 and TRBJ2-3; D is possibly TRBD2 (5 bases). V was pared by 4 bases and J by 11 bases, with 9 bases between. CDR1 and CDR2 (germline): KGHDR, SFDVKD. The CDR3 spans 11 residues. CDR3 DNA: TGTGCCACCAGTGAGAGGGCAATGCAGTATTTT. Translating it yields CATSERAMQYF.

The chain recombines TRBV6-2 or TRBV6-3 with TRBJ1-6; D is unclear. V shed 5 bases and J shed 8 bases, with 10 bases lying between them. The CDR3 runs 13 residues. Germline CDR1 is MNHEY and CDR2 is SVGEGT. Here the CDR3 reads CASSTRSDSPLHF. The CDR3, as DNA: TGTGCCAGCAGTACCCGCTCCGATTCACCCCTCCACTTT.

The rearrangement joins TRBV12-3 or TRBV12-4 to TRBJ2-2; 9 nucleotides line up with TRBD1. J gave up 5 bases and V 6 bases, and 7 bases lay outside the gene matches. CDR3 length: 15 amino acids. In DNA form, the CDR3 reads TGTGCCAGCAGACCCGGGACAGGGTGGACCGGGGAGCTGTTTTTT. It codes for CASRPGTGWTGELFF.

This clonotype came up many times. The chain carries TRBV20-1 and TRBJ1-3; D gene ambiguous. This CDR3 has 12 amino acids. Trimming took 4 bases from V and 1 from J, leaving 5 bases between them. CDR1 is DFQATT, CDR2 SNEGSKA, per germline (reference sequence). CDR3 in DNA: TGCAGTGCTACTCTTTCTGGAAACACCATATATTTT. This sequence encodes CSATLSGNTIYF.

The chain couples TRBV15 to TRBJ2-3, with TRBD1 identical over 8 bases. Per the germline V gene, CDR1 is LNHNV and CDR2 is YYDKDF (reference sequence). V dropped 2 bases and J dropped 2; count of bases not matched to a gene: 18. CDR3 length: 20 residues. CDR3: CATSRTAARTGGPHTDTQYF. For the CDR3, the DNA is TGTGCCACCAGCAGAACCGCCGCCCGCACAGGGGGGCCTCACACAGATACGCAGTATTTT.

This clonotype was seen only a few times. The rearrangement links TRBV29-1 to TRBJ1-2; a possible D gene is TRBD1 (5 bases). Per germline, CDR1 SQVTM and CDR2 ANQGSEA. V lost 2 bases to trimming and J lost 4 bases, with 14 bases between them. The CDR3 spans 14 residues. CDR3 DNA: TGCAGCGTTGAAAAGGAGGGGCGCCTCTATGGCTACACCTTC. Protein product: CSVEKEGRLYGYTF.

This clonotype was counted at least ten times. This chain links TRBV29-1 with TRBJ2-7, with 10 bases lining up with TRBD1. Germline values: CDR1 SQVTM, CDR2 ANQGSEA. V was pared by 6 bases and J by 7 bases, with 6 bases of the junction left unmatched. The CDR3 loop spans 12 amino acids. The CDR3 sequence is CSVGQGPDEQYF. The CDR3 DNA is TGCAGCGTGGGACAGGGGCCAGATGAGCAGTACTTC.

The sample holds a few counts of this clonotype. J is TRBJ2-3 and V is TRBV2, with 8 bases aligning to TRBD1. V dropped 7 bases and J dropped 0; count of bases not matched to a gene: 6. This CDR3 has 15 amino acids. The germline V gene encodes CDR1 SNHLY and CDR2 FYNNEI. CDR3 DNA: TGTGCCAGCACCCTGGGACAGGCTAGCACAGATACGCAGTATTTT. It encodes CASTLGQASTDTQYF.

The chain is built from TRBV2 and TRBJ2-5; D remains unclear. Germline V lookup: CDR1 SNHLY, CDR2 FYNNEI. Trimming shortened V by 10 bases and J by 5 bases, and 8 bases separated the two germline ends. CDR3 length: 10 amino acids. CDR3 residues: CATGLETQYF. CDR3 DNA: TGTGCCACCGGCCTCGAGACCCAGTACTTC.

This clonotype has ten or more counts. Here the CDR3 DNA reads TGTGCCAGCAGCCCGACAGGGGTTAGCAATCAGCCCCAGCATTTT. It specifies CASSPTGVSNQPQHF. The genes are TRBV5-5 and TRBJ1-5, with TRBD1 identical over 8 bases. CDR3 size: 15 residues. From germline, CDR1 is SGHKS and CDR2 YYEKEE (reference sequence). V gave up 4 bases and J gave up 0 bases; unmatched junction bases: 3.

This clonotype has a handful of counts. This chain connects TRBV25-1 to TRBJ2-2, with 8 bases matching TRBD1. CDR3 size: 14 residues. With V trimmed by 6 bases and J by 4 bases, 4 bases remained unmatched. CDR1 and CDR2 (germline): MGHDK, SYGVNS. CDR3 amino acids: CASSATGGTGELFF. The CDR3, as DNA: TGTGCCAGCAGCGCCACAGGGGGCACCGGGGAGCTGTTTTTT.

The CDR3 nucleotides read TGTGCCAGCAGTGATAGCGGGGGGCTCGGATCTAGCACAGATACGCAGTATTTT. It is translated as CASSDSGGLGSSTDTQYF. The chain combines TRBV28 with TRBJ2-3; TRBD2 matches 10 bases. This CDR3 region has 18 residues. J gave up 0 bases and V 5 bases, and 11 bases lay outside the gene matches. CDR1 is MDHEN and CDR2 is SYDVKM in the germline V gene.

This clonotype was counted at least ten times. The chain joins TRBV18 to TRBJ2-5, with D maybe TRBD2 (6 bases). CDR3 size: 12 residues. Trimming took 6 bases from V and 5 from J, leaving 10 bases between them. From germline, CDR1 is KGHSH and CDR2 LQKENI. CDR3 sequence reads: CASSPGRETQYF. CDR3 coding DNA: TGTGCCAGCTCCCCGGGGAGGGAGACCCAGTACTTC.

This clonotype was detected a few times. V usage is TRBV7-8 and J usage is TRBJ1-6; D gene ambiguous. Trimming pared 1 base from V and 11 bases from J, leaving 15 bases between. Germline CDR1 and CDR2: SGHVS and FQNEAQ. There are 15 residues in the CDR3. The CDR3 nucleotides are TGTGCCAGCAGCTTAGACACCCCGAAGATTGCACCCCTCCACTTT. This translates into CASSLDTPKIAPLHF.

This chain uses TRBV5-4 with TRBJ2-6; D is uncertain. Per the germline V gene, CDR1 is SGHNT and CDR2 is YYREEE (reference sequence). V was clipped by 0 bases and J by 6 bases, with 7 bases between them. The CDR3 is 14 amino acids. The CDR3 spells CASSLASSANVLTF. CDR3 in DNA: TGTGCCAGCAGCTTGGCCAGCTCGGCCAACGTCCTGACTTTC.

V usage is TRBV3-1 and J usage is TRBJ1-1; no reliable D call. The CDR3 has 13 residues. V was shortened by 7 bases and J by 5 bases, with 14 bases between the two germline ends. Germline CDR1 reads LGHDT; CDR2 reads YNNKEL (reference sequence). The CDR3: CASTNTRETEAFF. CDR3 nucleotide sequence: TGTGCCAGCACCAACACTCGGGAGACTGAAGCTTTCTTT. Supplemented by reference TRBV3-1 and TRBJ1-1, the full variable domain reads DTAVSQTPKYLVTQMGNDKSIKCEQNLGHDTMYWYKQDSKKFLKIMFSYNNKELIINETVPNRFSPKSPDKAHLNLHINSLELGDSAVYFCASTNTRETEAFFGQGTRLTVV.

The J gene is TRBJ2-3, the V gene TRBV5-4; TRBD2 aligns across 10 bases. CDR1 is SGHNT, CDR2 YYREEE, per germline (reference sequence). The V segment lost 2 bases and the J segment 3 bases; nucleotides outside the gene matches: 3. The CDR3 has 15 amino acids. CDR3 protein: CASSFKRGGTDTQYF. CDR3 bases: TGTGCCAGCAGCTTCAAGCGGGGGGGGACAGATACGCAGTATTTT.

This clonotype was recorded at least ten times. Here the CDR3 DNA reads TGTGCCAGCAGACGACAGGGGGCGACCAAAAACATTCAGTACTTC. This encodes CASRRQGATKNIQYF. The V call is TRBV6-2 or TRBV6-3, the J call TRBJ2-4, with TRBD1 matching over 10 bases. V was clipped by 6 bases and J by 2 bases; unmatched bases: 4. The germline V gene encodes CDR1 MNHEY and CDR2 SVGEGT. CDR3 length: 15 residues.

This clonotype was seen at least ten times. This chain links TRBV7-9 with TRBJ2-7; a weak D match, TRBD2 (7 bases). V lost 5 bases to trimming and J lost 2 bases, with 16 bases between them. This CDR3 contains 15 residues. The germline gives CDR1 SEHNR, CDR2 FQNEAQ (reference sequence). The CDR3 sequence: CASSPRGGGTYEQYF. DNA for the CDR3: TGTGCCAGCAGCCCACGCGGGGGCGGGACCTACGAGCAGTACTTC. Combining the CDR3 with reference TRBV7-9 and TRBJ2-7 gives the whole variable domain DTGVSQNPRHKITKRGQNVTFRCDPISEHNRLYWYRQTLGQGPEFLTYFQNEAQLEKSRLLSDRFSAERPKGSFSTLEIQRTEQGDSAMYLCASSPRGGGTYEQYFGPGTRLTVT.

CDR3 sequence (DNA): TGTGCCAGCAGCTCAGGAGCGGGGGTCAACACCGGGGAGCTGTTTTTT. It translates to CASSSGAGVNTGELFF. The genes are TRBV7-9 and TRBJ2-2, with 8 nucleotides matching TRBD2. This CDR3 has 16 amino acids. V was pared by 4 bases and J by 2 bases, with 6 bases of the junction left unmatched. Germline lookup yields CDR1 SEHNR and CDR2 FQNEAQ (reference sequence).

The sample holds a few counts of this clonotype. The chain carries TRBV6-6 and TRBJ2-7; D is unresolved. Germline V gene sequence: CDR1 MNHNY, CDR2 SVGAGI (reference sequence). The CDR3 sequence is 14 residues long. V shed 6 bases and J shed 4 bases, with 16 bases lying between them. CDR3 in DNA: TGTGCCAGCAGACCGAACATTGACGAATACGAGCAGTACTTC. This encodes CASRPNIDEYEQYF.

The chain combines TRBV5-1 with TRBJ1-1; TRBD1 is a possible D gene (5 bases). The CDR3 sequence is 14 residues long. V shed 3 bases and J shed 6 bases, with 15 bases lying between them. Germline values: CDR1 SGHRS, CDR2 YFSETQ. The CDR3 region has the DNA TGCGCCAGCAGCTACGGGGGTGAAGCAGCTGAAGCTTTCTTT. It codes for CASSYGGEAAEAFF.

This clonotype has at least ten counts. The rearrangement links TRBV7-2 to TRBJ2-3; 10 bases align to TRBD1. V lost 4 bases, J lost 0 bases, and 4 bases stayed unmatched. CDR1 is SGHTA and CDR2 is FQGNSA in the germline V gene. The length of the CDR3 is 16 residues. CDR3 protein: CASSSGTGASTDTQYF. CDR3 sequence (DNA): TGTGCCAGCAGCTCCGGGACAGGGGCGAGCACAGATACGCAGTATTTT.